This entry describes one TCR beta chain. Its cognate antigen is unknown. These data belong to a study of cytomegalovirus exposure and HLA in healthy donors. General study findings and limits: Per published accounts, TCR beta sequences correctly predicted the HLA-A and HLA-B alleles of most subjects. As was reported, the classifier diagnosed cytomegalovirus status with high specificity and sensitivity. According to the study, some 160 TCR beta chains were cytomegalovirus-associated.

PCR primers comprised 60 Vbeta and 13 Jbeta primers. Some clones are missing from TCRdb's copy, which holds only in-frame ones; the method was immunoSEQ multiplex PCR. The table records about 270,000 clones, 72% of them present only once. The CDR3 is 14 residues long. V was shortened by 0 bases and J by 4 bases, with 13 bases between the two germline ends. Germline CDR1 is GTSNPN and CDR2 is SVGIG (reference sequence). The sample taken for sequencing was PBMCs. The sequence was obtained from a female donor in good health and CMV-seronegative. The chain recombines TRBV30 with TRBJ2-7; D is perhaps TRBD1 (5 bases). CDR3 DNA: TGTGCCTGGAGTGTAGACAGTAACTTTTACGAGCAGTACTTC. Translating it yields CAWSVDSNFYEQYF.